This TCR beta chain was profiled in a study of early T cells in non-severe SARS-CoV-2 infection. About the research overall: Bulk RNA from unsorted whole blood was sequenced; chains were unpaired. Findings and caveats of the study: CD4 and private specificities were missed by VDJdb matching, which favored anti-spike CD8 responses.

Molecules of cDNA were individually given unique molecular identifiers that were attached to them. TCRdb analysed the 5' RACE reads with MiXCR anew, one entry per CDR3 protein. The table includes tens of thousands of distinct CDR3 sequences, about 8.9% detected once. Worth noting for this clonotype: Its cognate antigen is unknown.

CDR3 length: 12 residues. V lost 3 bases, J lost 7 bases, and 9 bases lay in between. Germline V gene sequence: CDR1 MGHDK, CDR2 SYGVNS. This receptor was taken from an adult who was a healthcare worker with PCR-confirmed SARS-CoV-2 infection or an uninfected control (not recorded which). V is TRBV25-1 and J is TRBJ2-5, with TRBD2 as a possible D gene (6 bases). Material for sequencing was whole blood. The CDR3 DNA sequence: TGTGCCAGCAGTGAGAGGGGAGGGACCCAGTACTTC. Translating it yields CASSERGGTQYF.